One and the same sample provided the 32 T cell receptor beta chains below, sequenced in a study of early T cells in non-severe SARS-CoV-2 infection. TCRdb redid the calling of the 5' RACE reads with MiXCR, one entry per CDR3 protein. The repertoire holds 40,000 or so distinct CDR3 sequences, with 7.9% as singletons. The sequenced sample was whole blood, obtained at baseline. These receptors came from an adult who was a healthcare worker with PCR-confirmed SARS-CoV-2 infection or an uninfected control (not recorded which).

The V call is TRBV10-3, the J call TRBJ2-5; D perhaps matches TRBD1 (5 bases). CDR3 length: 13 amino acids. The germline gives CDR1 ENHRY, CDR2 SYGVKD. The V end was cut by 10 bases, the J end by 1 base, with 13 bases between. The CDR3 sequence is CATSDRIQETQYF. DNA for the CDR3: TGTGCCACCTCAGACAGAATCCAAGAGACCCAGTACTTC.

There are a few counts of this clonotype. The chain is built from TRBV4-3 and TRBJ2-1; weak D call: TRBD1 (6 bases). The germline CDR1 and CDR2 sequences are LGHNA and YSLEER. The CDR3 is 15 residues long. V dropped 3 bases and J dropped 7 bases, with 16 bases sitting between them. The DNA of the CDR3 is TGCGCCAGCAGCCACTCAGGGGAAATTGGGAATGAGCAGTTCTTC. As protein: CASSHSGEIGNEQFF.

J is TRBJ1-2 and V is TRBV14, with D possibly matching TRBD1 (6 bases). V was trimmed by 1 base and J by 7 bases, leaving 13 bases between them. CDR3 length: 14 residues. CDR1 is SGHDN and CDR2 is FVKESK in the germline V gene. The CDR3 spells CASSQGLGAVGYTF. In DNA, the CDR3 is TGTGCCAGCAGCCAAGGTCTGGGGGCGGTTGGCTACACCTTC.

This clonotype was observed a few times. The chain combines TRBV6-5 with TRBJ2-1, with D perhaps TRBD1 (5 bases). CDR3 length: 14 amino acids. The germline V and J ends were trimmed by 3 bases and 7 bases, with 13 bases remaining between them. Germline V CDR1 and CDR2: MNHEY, SVGAGI. The CDR3 reads CASSYGAGWNEQFF. The CDR3 region has the DNA TGTGCCAGCAGTTATGGAGCAGGGTGGAATGAGCAGTTCTTC.

Many counts were recorded for this clonotype. The chain combines TRBV6-6 with TRBJ1-6; possible D gene TRBD1, 5 bases. The CDR3 is made up of 15 amino acids. The germline gives CDR1 MNHNY, CDR2 SVGAGI (reference sequence). Trimming took off 7 bases at V and 8 bases at J, with 18 bases between the two ends. The CDR3 nucleotides are TGTGCCAGCAACCCCTGGCAAGGGGCCGATTCACCCCTCCACTTT. Encoded protein: CASNPWQGADSPLHF.

The sample holds a few counts of this clonotype. This chain joins TRBV11-2 and TRBJ2-5, with D possibly matching TRBD1 (5 bases). Germline V CDR1 and CDR2: SGHAT, FQNNGV. Trimming removed 0 bases from V and 6 bases from J, with 11 bases in between. The CDR3 is 14 amino acids. In nucleotides, the CDR3 is TGTGCCAGCAGCTTAGATCGCAGGGCCAAGACCCAGTACTTC. This sequence encodes CASSLDRRAKTQYF.

The chain couples TRBV5-6 to TRBJ2-7, with TRBD2 identical over 12 bases. V lost 0 bases and J lost 9; bases outside the gene matches: 4. CDR1 is SGHDT and CDR2 is YYEEEE in the germline V gene. The CDR3 spans 14 residues. This CDR3 reads CASSLGTSGDVQYF. CDR3 nucleotide sequence: TGTGCCAGCAGCTTGGGGACTAGCGGGGATGTGCAGTACTTC.

This clonotype was recorded at least ten times. This chain uses TRBV6-6 with TRBJ1-5; 9 bases line up with TRBD1. The V and J ends lost 1 base and 2 bases, in that order; junction bases with no gene match: 15. Per the germline V gene, CDR1 is MNHNY and CDR2 is SVGAGI (reference sequence). The CDR3 length is 20 residues. CDR3: CASSYFARDRVLGGNQPQHF. As DNA, the CDR3 is TGTGCCAGCAGTTACTTTGCCCGGGACAGGGTTTTAGGGGGCAATCAGCCCCAGCATTTT.

The V and J genes are TRBV20-1 and TRBJ2-7, with D perhaps given as TRBD1 or TRBD2 (5 bases each). The CDR3 has 15 amino acids. Germline assignment: CDR1 DFQATT and CDR2 SNEGSKA (reference sequence). Trimming removed 0 bases at V and 6 bases at J, with 18 bases between. The CDR3 region is CSARDRTKEVGEQYF. In nucleotides, the CDR3 is TGCAGTGCTAGAGATCGGACAAAGGAGGTAGGCGAGCAGTACTTC.

As for this clonotype: A junction boundary mismatches the germline segment, possibly from a read error. V and J are TRBV2 and TRBJ2-2; 7 bases fit TRBD2. This CDR3 is 14 amino acids long. Germline CDR1 is SNHLY and CDR2 is FYNNEI. The CDR3: CVSSAARGYGELFF. The CDR3 nucleotides are TGTGTCAGCAGTGCCGCGCGGGGGTACGGGGAGCTGTTTTTT.

This clonotype has at least ten counts. V is TRBV20-1 and J is TRBJ1-1; the D gene is possibly TRBD1 (5 bases). The CDR3 is 12 amino acids. CDR1 and CDR2 (germline): DFQATT, SNEGSKA (reference sequence). The V end was cut by 3 bases, the J end by 7 bases, with 12 bases between. CDR3 nucleotide sequence: TGCAGTGCTAGTCCCCCGGGACGTGAAGCTTTCTTT. Its translation is CSASPPGREAFF.

Only a few counts were recorded for this clonotype. J is TRBJ2-7 and V is TRBV11-2; tentative D call: TRBD1 (5 bases). Trimming shortened V by 5 bases and J by 1 base, and 9 bases separated the two germline ends. The CDR3 contains 13 residues. The germline CDR1 and CDR2 sequences are SGHAT and FQNNGV. For the CDR3, the DNA is TGTGCCAGCAGCCCAGGGATTTCCTACGAGCAGTACTTC. Translation gives CASSPGISYEQYF.

The chain joins TRBV4-2 to TRBJ2-2, with unresolved D. CDR1 and CDR2 (germline): LGHNA, YNFKEQ. V lost 0 bases and J lost 5, with 4 bases in between. The CDR3 length is 13 residues. CDR3 protein: CASSQDFTGELFF. CDR3 nucleotide sequence: TGTGCCAGCAGCCAAGACTTTACCGGGGAGCTGTTTTTT.

This clonotype was seen repeatedly, ten times or more. The chain has TRBV28 and TRBJ2-4, with D uncertain. Germline-derived CDR1 and CDR2 are MDHEN and SYDVKM. The CDR3 spans 11 residues. Between the trimmed V and J ends, which lost 6 bases and 6 bases, there was a span of 6 bases. The CDR3 DNA reads TGTGCCAGCAGCTTCTCAAACATTCAGTACTTC. It encodes CASSFSNIQYF.

This clonotype was detected many times. The chain employs TRBV15 and TRBJ1-2; no clear D gene. The CDR3 is 15 amino acids. Germline values: CDR1 LNHNV, CDR2 YYDKDF (reference sequence). Deletions cut 3 bases from V and 0 bases from J, with 11 bases between. CDR3 bases: TGTGCCACCAGCAGTATGGGCCGCCCTAACTATGGCTACACCTTC. Encoded protein: CATSSMGRPNYGYTF.

The chain carries TRBV30 and TRBJ2-4; 9 nucleotides agree with TRBD1. Per germline, CDR1 GTSNPN and CDR2 SVGIG (reference sequence). V dropped 0 bases and J dropped 7; count of bases not matched to a gene: 1. This CDR3 spans 13 amino acids. CDR3 sequence (DNA): TGTGCCTGGAGTGTAACAGGGGGCAACATTCAGTACTTC. Protein: CAWSVTGGNIQYF.

The genes are TRBV6-4 and TRBJ2-3; 8 nucleotides agree with TRBD2. Germline V gives CDR1 MRHNA, CDR2 SNTAGT. The V and J ends lost 4 bases and 4 bases, in that order; junction bases with no gene match: 7. CDR3 length equals 15 residues. CDR3 residues: CASSVDGGAADTQYF. The CDR3 DNA reads TGTGCCAGCAGTGTCGACGGGGGGGCTGCAGATACGCAGTATTTT.

This clonotype occurred many times. The V call is TRBV19, the J call TRBJ2-2; no clear D. The CDR3 extends over 13 amino acids. Trimming took off 5 bases at V and 6 bases at J, with 10 bases between the two ends. Germline V gene sequence: CDR1 LNHDA, CDR2 SQIVND (reference sequence). The CDR3 sequence is CASSSPVPGELFF. CDR3 coding DNA: TGTGCCAGTAGTTCACCGGTTCCCGGGGAGCTGTTTTTT.

This clonotype was picked up a small number of times. The chain uses TRBV20-1 and TRBJ1-6; the match to TRBD1 covers 7 bases. Germline trimming cut 3 bases from V and 0 bases from J; bases unmatched to any gene: 8. This CDR3 is built from 17 residues. The germline gives CDR1 DFQATT, CDR2 SNEGSKA (reference sequence). CDR3 sequence reads: CSASLTGDSSYNSPLHF. CDR3 DNA: TGCAGTGCTAGTTTAACAGGGGATTCCTCCTATAATTCACCCCTCCACTTT.

This clonotype showed up just a few times. The CDR3 reads CASSLPTGTNEKLFF. CDR3 coding DNA: TGCGCCAGCAGCCTACCGACAGGCACGAATGAAAAACTGTTTTTT. This chain uses TRBV5-1 with TRBJ1-4, with a tentative D call TRBD1 (6 bases). This CDR3 has 15 amino acids. Germline values: CDR1 SGHRS, CDR2 YFSETQ. Deletions cut 4 bases from V and 5 bases from J, with 15 bases between.

This clonotype was seen many times. This chain links TRBV24-1 with TRBJ1-1; no definite D call. Trimming took 7 bases from V and 1 from J, leaving 9 bases between them. The CDR3 covers 13 residues. Germline V gene data show CDR1 as KGHDR and CDR2 as SFDVKD. CDR3 sequence (DNA): TGTGCCACCAGGGCCTGGGCGAACACTGAAGCTTTCTTT. Its protein product is CATRAWANTEAFF.

The V gene is TRBV9, the J gene TRBJ2-1; D possibly corresponds to TRBD2 (6 bases). Germline CDR1 reads SGDLS; CDR2 reads YYNGEE. The CDR3 has 14 residues. Trimming removed 5 bases at V and 5 bases at J, with 14 bases between. CDR3 loop: CASSGDWYHNEQFF. The CDR3, as DNA: TGTGCCAGCAGTGGGGACTGGTATCACAATGAGCAGTTCTTC.

This clonotype has just a few counts. The chain joins TRBV4-1 to TRBJ2-3; a possible D gene is TRBD1 (7 bases). This CDR3 region has 16 residues. Trimming took off 0 bases at V and 4 bases at J, with 14 bases between the two ends. Per the germline V gene, CDR1 is MGHRA and CDR2 is YSYEKL. CDR3 amino acids: CASSQDYQGGADTQYF. The CDR3 bases are TGCGCCAGCAGCCAAGATTACCAGGGGGGCGCAGATACGCAGTATTTT.

This clonotype occurred many times. The chain recombines TRBV13 with TRBJ2-7; no clear D. Trimming took off 2 bases at V and 6 bases at J, with 11 bases between the two ends. The CDR3 extends over 13 amino acids. Germline loops: CDR1 PRHDT, CDR2 FYEKMQ (reference sequence). CDR3 DNA sequence: TGTGCCAGCAGCTTAAAACCCGGGTCCGAGCAGTACTTC. Translation gives CASSLKPGSEQYF.

This clonotype occurred many times. The V and J genes are TRBV4-3 and TRBJ2-3; D is ambiguous. The CDR3 contains 18 residues. V dropped 3 bases and J dropped 3 bases, with 22 bases sitting between them. Germline CDR1 and CDR2: LGHNA and YSLEER. The CDR3: CASSHQDGLTAPTDTQYF. The CDR3 region has the DNA TGCGCCAGCAGCCACCAAGACGGCCTCACCGCTCCTACAGATACGCAGTATTTT.

CDR3 region: CASSLRQGPTGELFF. In DNA, the CDR3 is TGTGCCAGCAGCCTAAGACAGGGACCCACCGGGGAGCTGTTTTTT. The J gene is TRBJ2-2, the V gene TRBV7-9; 7 positions match TRBD1. Germline V gene sequence: CDR1 SEHNR, CDR2 FQNEAQ (reference sequence). CDR3 length: 15 residues. V was clipped by 5 bases and J by 4 bases; unmatched bases: 7. Supplemented by reference TRBV7-9 and TRBJ2-2, the full variable domain reads DTGVSQNPRHKITKRGQNVTFRCDPISEHNRLYWYRQTLGQGPEFLTYFQNEAQLEKSRLLSDRFSAERPKGSFSTLEIQRTEQGDSAMYLCASSLRQGPTGELFFGEGSRLTVL.

The chain joins TRBV19 to TRBJ1-1; the D is unclear. The CDR3 covers 14 residues. Trimming cost V 3 bases and J 2 bases, with 10 bases left between them. CDR1 is LNHDA and CDR2 is SQIVND in the germline V gene (reference sequence). The DNA for the CDR3 is TGTGCCAGTAGTATTTCTCAGTTAAACACTGAAGCTTTCTTT. Protein: CASSISQLNTEAFF.

In its sample, this clonotype was seen a few times. The V gene is TRBV28, the J gene TRBJ1-2; D might be TRBD1 (6 bases). Trimming removed 5 bases from V and 4 bases from J, with 11 bases in between. The CDR3 extends over 13 amino acids. Germline CDR1 MDHEN, CDR2 SYDVKM. The CDR3: CASSTAQGYGYTF. The CDR3 coding sequence is TGTGCCAGCAGTACTGCACAGGGCTATGGCTACACCTTC.

A few counts support this clonotype. The chain uses TRBV28 and TRBJ2-3; 10 positions agree with TRBD1. Unmatched junction bases numbered 5, after V lost 6 bases and J lost 2 bases. CDR1 MDHEN and CDR2 SYDVKM come from the germline V gene. The CDR3 has 15 residues. The CDR3 spells CASSTDRGPTDTQYF. CDR3 bases: TGTGCCAGCAGCACCGACAGGGGGCCCACAGATACGCAGTATTTT.

This clonotype was seen repeatedly, ten times or more. The rearrangement links TRBV6-5 to TRBJ2-1, with D possibly TRBD2 on 7 matching bases. CDR1 and CDR2 (germline): MNHEY, SVGAGI. V was cut by 5 bases and J by 9 bases, with 17 bases left in between. The length of the CDR3 is 14 residues. CDR3 sequence: CASSREDSQAEQFF. CDR3 nucleotides: TGTGCCAGCAGTCGGGAGGACAGTCAGGCTGAGCAGTTCTTC.

The chain employs TRBV5-4 and TRBJ1-6; 7 bases align to TRBD1. The CDR3 totals 15 residues. Germline V gene data show CDR1 as SGHNT and CDR2 as YYREEE (reference sequence). The V and J ends lost 0 bases and 6 bases, in that order; junction bases with no gene match: 3. The CDR3 coding sequence is TGTGCCAGCAGCTTGGAGGGACAGCTTAATTCACCCCTCCACTTT. Encoded protein: CASSLEGQLNSPLHF.

This clonotype has just a few counts. This chain links TRBV15 with TRBJ1-2; D remains ambiguous. V was pared by 0 bases and J by 8 bases, with 19 bases between. CDR3 length: 16 residues. Germline V gene data show CDR1 as LNHNV and CDR2 as YYDKDF (reference sequence). CDR3 nucleotides: TGTGCCACCAGCAGAGACCCCACCGACTCATTCAACGGCTACACCTTC. Protein product: CATSRDPTDSFNGYTF.